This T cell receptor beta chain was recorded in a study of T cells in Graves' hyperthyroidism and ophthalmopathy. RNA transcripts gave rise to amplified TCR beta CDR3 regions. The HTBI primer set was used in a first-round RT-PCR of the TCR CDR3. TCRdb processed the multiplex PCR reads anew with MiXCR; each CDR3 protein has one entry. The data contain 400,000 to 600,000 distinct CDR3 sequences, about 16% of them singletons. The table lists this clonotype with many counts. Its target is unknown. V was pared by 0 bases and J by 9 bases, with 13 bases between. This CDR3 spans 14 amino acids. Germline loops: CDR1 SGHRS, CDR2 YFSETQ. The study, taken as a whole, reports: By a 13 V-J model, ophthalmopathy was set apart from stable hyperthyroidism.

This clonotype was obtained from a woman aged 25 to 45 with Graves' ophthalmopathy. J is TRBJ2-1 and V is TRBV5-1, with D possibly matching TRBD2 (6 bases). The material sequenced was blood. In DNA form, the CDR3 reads TGCGCCAGCAGCTTGGACGGGGGAGCGGTTGAGCAGTTCTTC. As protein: CASSLDGGAVEQFF. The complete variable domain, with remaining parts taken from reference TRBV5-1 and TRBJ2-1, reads KAGVTQTPRYLIKTRGQQVTLSCSPISGHRSVSWYQQTPGQGLQFLFEYFSETQRNKGNFPGRFSGRQFSNSRSEMNVSTLELGDSALYLCASSLDGGAVEQFFGPGTRLTVL.